This entry concerns a single T cell receptor (beta chain). Its antigen is undetermined. The data belong to a study of T cell repertoires in cytomegalovirus infection. Each CDR3 protein is one row after TCRdb ran MiXCR on the reads. The profile shows some 310,000 distinct CDR3 sequences, around 25% of them singletons. CDR3 length: 13 amino acids. V was clipped by 3 bases and J by 6 bases, with 9 bases between them. Germline lookup yields CDR1 SGHTA and CDR2 FQGNSA. Specimen: cultured PBMCs, collected from culture after CMV antigen stimulation. This sequence originates from a human donor in good health (CMV status not recorded). Some clones in this sample may be carry-over from other donors' samples. The V and J genes are TRBV7-2 and TRBJ1-5; maybe TRBD1 (6 bases). CDR3 protein: CASSFSDSQPQHF. The CDR3 region has the DNA TGTGCCAGCAGCTTTTCGGACAGTCAGCCCCAGCATTTT.